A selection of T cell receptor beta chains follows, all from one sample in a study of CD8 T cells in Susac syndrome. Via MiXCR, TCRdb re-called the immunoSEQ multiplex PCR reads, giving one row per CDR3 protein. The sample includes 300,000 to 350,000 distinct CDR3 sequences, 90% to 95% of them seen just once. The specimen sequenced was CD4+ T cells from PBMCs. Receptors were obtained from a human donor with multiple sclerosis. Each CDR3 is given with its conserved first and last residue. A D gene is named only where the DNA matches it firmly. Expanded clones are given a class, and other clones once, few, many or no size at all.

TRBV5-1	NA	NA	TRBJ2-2	CASSLSLQVGSTGELFF	TGCGCCAGCAGCTTAAGTTTACAGGTCGGGAGCACCGGGGAGCTGTTTTTT
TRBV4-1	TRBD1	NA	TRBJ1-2	CASSQEFRGTGRGDYGYTF	TGCGCCAGCAGCCAAGAATTCAGGGGGACAGGGCGTGGAGACTATGGCTACACCTTC
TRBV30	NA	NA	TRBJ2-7	CAWNREISGPYEQYF	TGTGCCTGGAACCGAGAAATCTCGGGCCCCTACGAGCAGTACTTC
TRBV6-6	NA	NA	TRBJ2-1	CASSYQIRYNEQFF	TGTGCCAGCAGTTACCAAATTCGATACAATGAGCAGTTCTTC
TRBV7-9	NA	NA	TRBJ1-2	CASSGDSGYTF	TGTGCCAGCAGCGGCGATAGTGGCTACACCTTC
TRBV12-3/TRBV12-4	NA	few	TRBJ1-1	CASSLATEAFF	TGTGCCAGCAGTTTGGCCACTGAAGCTTTCTTT
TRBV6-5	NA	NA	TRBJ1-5	CASSPGGRDQPQHF	TGTGCCAGCAGTCCTGGAGGACGTGATCAGCCCCAGCATTTT
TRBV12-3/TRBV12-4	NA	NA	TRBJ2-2	CASSAASGLFF	TGTGCCAGCAGCGCAGCCTCCGGGCTGTTTTTT
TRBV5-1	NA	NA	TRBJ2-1	CASSSGISPSEQFF	TGCGCCAGCAGCTCCGGGATCTCGCCATCCGAGCAGTTCTTC
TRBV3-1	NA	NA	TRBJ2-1	CASSQKINEQFF	TGTGCCAGCAGCCAAAAGATCAATGAGCAGTTCTTC
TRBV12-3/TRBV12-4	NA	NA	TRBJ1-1	CASSLLGGTEAFF	TGTGCCAGCAGTTTACTTGGAGGGACTGAAGCTTTCTTT
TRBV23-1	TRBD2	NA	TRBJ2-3	CAINTSGGAGSDTQYF	TGCGCCATCAACACTAGCGGGGGCGCTGGGTCAGATACGCAGTATTTT
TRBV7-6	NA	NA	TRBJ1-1	CASSRGRSGSTEAFF	TGTGCCAGCAGCCGCGGACGGTCGGGGAGCACTGAAGCTTTCTTT
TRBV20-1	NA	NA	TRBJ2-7	CSAINRYEQYF	TGCAGTGCTATAAACAGATACGAGCAGTACTTC
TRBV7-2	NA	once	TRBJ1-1	CASSRGGEATEAFF	TGTGCCAGCAGCCGGGGGGGGGAGGCCACTGAAGCTTTCTTT
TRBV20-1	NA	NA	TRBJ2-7	CSAVQKGKTREQYF	TGCAGTGCCGTTCAGAAGGGGAAAACGCGCGAGCAGTACTTC
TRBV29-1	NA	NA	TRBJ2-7	CSSGQTYEQYF	TGCAGCAGCGGACAGACCTACGAGCAGTACTTC
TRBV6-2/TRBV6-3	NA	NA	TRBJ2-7	CASSYPGSWRSYEQYF	TGTGCCAGCAGTTACCCTGGAAGTTGGAGATCCTACGAGCAGTACTTC
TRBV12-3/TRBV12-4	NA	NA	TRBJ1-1	CASSLTQGGGTEAFF	TGTGCCAGCAGTCTTACCCAGGGTGGAGGGACTGAAGCTTTCTTT
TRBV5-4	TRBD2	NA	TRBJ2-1	CASSLRVLAGELNEQFF	TGTGCCAGCAGCTTGCGAGTCCTAGCGGGAGAACTCAATGAGCAGTTCTTC
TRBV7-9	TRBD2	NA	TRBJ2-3	CASSLVEGLAGVTDTQYF	TGTGCCAGCAGCTTAGTGGAGGGACTAGCGGGGGTCACAGATACGCAGTATTTT
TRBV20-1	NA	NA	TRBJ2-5	CSARERSPVASQETQYF	TGCAGTGCTAGAGAGCGATCTCCGGTAGCTAGCCAAGAGACCCAGTACTTC
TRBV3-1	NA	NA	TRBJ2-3	CASSHAGSRADTQYF	TGTGCCAGCAGCCACGCGGGTAGCCGGGCAGATACGCAGTATTTT
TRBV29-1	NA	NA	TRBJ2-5	CSVRRGQETQYF	TGCAGCGTCCGCAGAGGACAAGAGACCCAGTACTTC
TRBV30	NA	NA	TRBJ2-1	CAWSSGSLLNEQFF	TGTGCCTGGAGTTCCGGGTCCCTCCTCAATGAGCAGTTCTTC
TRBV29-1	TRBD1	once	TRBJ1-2	CSVEDRGNYGYTF	TGCAGCGTTGAAGACAGGGGGAACTATGGCTACACCTTC
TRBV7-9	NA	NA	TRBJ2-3	CASSSSSFGTDTQYF	TGTGCCAGCAGCTCTTCATCCTTCGGCACAGATACGCAGTATTTT
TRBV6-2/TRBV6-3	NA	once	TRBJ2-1	CASSFIPDLTYNEQFF	TGTGCCAGCAGTTTCATACCTGATTTAACCTACAATGAGCAGTTCTTC
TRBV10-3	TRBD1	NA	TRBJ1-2	CATGGDRGPTPGGYTF	TGTGCCACCGGAGGGGACAGGGGGCCAACGCCTGGTGGCTACACCTTC
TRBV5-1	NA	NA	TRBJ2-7	CASSFDASSYEQYF	TGCGCCAGCAGCTTTGACGCCAGCTCCTACGAGCAGTACTTC
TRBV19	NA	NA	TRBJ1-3	CASSRHRNTIYF	TGTGCCAGTAGTCGCCATAGAAACACCATATATTTT
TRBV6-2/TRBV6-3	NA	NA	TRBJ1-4	CASSAYITTNEKLFF	TGTGCCAGCAGTGCCTACATAACAACTAATGAAAAACTGTTTTTT
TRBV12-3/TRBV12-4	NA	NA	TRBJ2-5	CASSLRGTQETQYF	TGTGCCAGCAGTTTACGGGGAACCCAAGAGACCCAGTACTTC
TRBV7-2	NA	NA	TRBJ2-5	CASSLSGVGETQYF	TGTGCCAGCAGCTTATCGGGGGTAGGGGAGACCCAGTACTTC
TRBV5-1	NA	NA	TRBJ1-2	CASRYTGASNYGYTF	TGCGCCAGCAGATATACAGGAGCTTCCAACTATGGCTACACCTTC
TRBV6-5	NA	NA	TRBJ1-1	CASSHGQGISEEAFF	TGTGCCAGCAGTCACGGTCAGGGGATATCGGAAGAAGCTTTCTTT
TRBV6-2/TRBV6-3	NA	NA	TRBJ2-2	CASSYPGVLVGELFF	TGTGCCAGCAGCTACCCCGGGGTACTTGTTGGGGAGCTGTTTTTT
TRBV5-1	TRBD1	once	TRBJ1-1	CASSPTGQGDEAFF	TGCGCCAGCAGCCCGACCGGACAGGGGGATGAAGCTTTCTTT
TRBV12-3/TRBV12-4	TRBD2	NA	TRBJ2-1	CASSLVAGGHHNEQFF	TGTGCCAGCAGTTTAGTGGCGGGAGGGCACCACAATGAGCAGTTCTTC
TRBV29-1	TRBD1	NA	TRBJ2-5	CSASGTELETQYF	TGCAGCGCTTCCGGGACAGAGTTAGAGACCCAGTACTTC
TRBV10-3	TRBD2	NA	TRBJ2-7	CAISESVAGGISYEQYF	TGTGCCATCAGTGAGTCGGTTGCGGGAGGTATCTCCTACGAGCAGTACTTC
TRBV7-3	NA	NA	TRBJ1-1	CASSLNRAGAEAFF	TGTGCCAGCAGCTTAAACAGGGCGGGCGCTGAAGCTTTCTTT
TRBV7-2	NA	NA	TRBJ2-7	CASSAEVASGEQYF	TGTGCCAGCAGCGCAGAAGTGGCGTCGGGCGAGCAGTACTTC
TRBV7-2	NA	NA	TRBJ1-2	CASSPSAEYGYTF	TGTGCCAGCAGCCCATCGGCAGAGTATGGCTACACCTTC
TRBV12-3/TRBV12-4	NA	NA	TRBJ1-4	CASSLNRGEKLFF	TGTGCCAGCAGTTTGAATAGGGGTGAAAAACTGTTTTTT
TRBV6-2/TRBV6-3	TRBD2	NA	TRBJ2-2	CASILAGANTGELFF	TGTGCCAGCATCCTGGCGGGGGCGAACACCGGGGAGCTGTTTTTT
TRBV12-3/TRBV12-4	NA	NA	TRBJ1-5	CASSLSGADRPPHF	TGTGCCAGCAGTTTAAGTGGCGCGGACCGACCCCCGCATTTT
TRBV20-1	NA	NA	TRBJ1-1	CSAALFAMNTEAFF	TGCAGTGCCGCCCTTTTCGCGATGAACACTGAAGCTTTCTTT